These T cell receptor beta chains were read from a single sample in a study of radiation and T cells in renal cell carcinoma. This table comes from immunoSEQ multiplex PCR, and its TCRdb copy is limited to in-frame clones, with some not included. The sample records approximately 120,000 clones, roughly 80% being singletons. The sample consisted of blood, taken from a patient whose treatment included radiotherapy and nephrectomy. Receptors originate from a woman aged 60-70 years with renal cell carcinoma. CDR3s include the opening cysteine and the closing phenylalanine or tryptophan. Fields, in order: D gene, V gene, J gene, clone size, CDR3 protein. The D gene is left open where the match is weak. Only some rows state a clone size, as once, few, many or a class for expanded clones.

NA	TRBV6-5	TRBJ2-7	NA	CASSRAPYEQYF
NA	TRBV10-1	TRBJ2-2	NA	CASSEMGDPNTGELFF
NA	TRBV14	TRBJ2-2	NA	CASSQSGNTGELFF
TRBD1	TRBV15	TRBJ1-6	NA	CATTLGQAGPGSPLHF
TRBD2	TRBV2	TRBJ2-1	few	CASSEYLAGDEQFF
NA	TRBV6-1	TRBJ1-4	NA	CASRAGITNEKLFF
NA	TRBV7-2	TRBJ1-5	NA	CASSLEVSQPQHF
NA	TRBV9	TRBJ1-1	NA	CASSVEGLGGPAFF
NA	TRBV6-1	TRBJ2-2	NA	CASRETGLGLPRELFF
TRBD2	TRBV19	TRBJ2-1	NA	CASSTGGTWEQFF
NA	TRBV7-8	TRBJ1-4	once	CASSFLEGAGKLFF
NA	TRBV9	TRBJ2-3	NA	CASSQRSSGTDTQYF
TRBD1	TRBV11-2	TRBJ1-1	NA	CASSAGQGNTEAFF
NA	TRBV2	TRBJ1-2	NA	CASSDGGARVYTF
TRBD2	TRBV5-1	TRBJ2-2	NA	CASRTSGNGELFF
NA	TRBV4-1	TRBJ2-7	NA	CASSQGPPDSDAYEQYF
NA	TRBV9	TRBJ1-2	NA	CASSLPSAGVGGTFGSYGYTF
NA	TRBV7-9	TRBJ2-5	NA	CASSLDGKIQETQYF
NA	TRBV27	TRBJ2-3	NA	CASSISGVAYYTDTQYF
TRBD1	TRBV6-5	TRBJ1-3	NA	CASSSRQGAGNTIYF
TRBD2	TRBV2	TRBJ2-7	NA	CASSIYSGTNYEQYF
NA	TRBV20-1	TRBJ2-1	NA	CSARGEDEQFF
TRBD2	TRBV7-9	TRBJ2-7	NA	CASSLAGGGSYEQYF
NA	TRBV5-1	TRBJ1-2	NA	CASSLEAPRGGYTF
NA	TRBV9	TRBJ2-1	NA	CASSAGTPNPYNEQFF
NA	TRBV5-1	TRBJ1-1	NA	CASSRMGTTEAFF
TRBD1	TRBV11-1	TRBJ2-7	few	CASSPDRDEQYF
NA	TRBV5-4	TRBJ2-1	NA	CASSPTPGGLKSSYNEQFF
NA	TRBV2	TRBJ2-3	NA	CASTWEISTDTQYF
TRBD2	TRBV10-1	TRBJ2-5	NA	CAREGLAEKETQYF
NA	TRBV19	TRBJ1-3	NA	CASSIIGSPDSGNTIYF
TRBD2	TRBV19	TRBJ2-1	NA	CASSFAGGSYNEQFF
TRBD2	TRBV5-1	TRBJ2-1	once	CASSYTSGSYNEQFF
NA	TRBV19	TRBJ1-1	few	CASREGGAGRPEAFF
TRBD2	TRBV9	TRBJ2-1	NA	CASSVGSGSMNEQFF
NA	TRBV6-5	TRBJ2-2	NA	CASSYPNTGELFF
TRBD1	TRBV7-9	TRBJ1-4	few	CASSLADRGVEKLFF
NA	TRBV19	TRBJ1-2	NA	CASSIDRLPDYGYTF
NA	TRBV6-1	TRBJ2-2	NA	CASRALTLGELFF
NA	TRBV12-1	TRBJ1-4	NA	CASNYSPVPTNEKLFF
NA	TRBV5-5	TRBJ2-2	NA	CASSLGQMGTGELFF
TRBD1	TRBV5-1	TRBJ2-7	NA	CATKGGTGPYEQYF